Each of the 9 T cell receptor beta chains below was sequenced from the same sample in a study of blood T cell repertoires in COVID-19. This table comes from immunoSEQ multiplex PCR, and its TCRdb copy is limited to in-frame clones, with some not included. This sample carries some 83,000 clones, 65% to 85% of them seen once, and the ten largest clones take around 3.3%. The sequencing sample was made of peripheral blood. These receptors all come from a man aged 50 to 60 with acute or convalescent COVID-19.

V gene TRBV5-4 combines with J gene TRBJ1-1; no reliable D call. The V gene lost 4 bases and the J gene lost 4 bases, with 5 bases spanning the gap. Per the germline V gene, CDR1 is SGHNT and CDR2 is YYREEE (reference sequence). The CDR3 runs to 11 residues. CDR3 DNA: TGTGCCAGCAGCCGGGGCACTGAAGCTTTCTTT. This encodes CASSRGTEAFF.

This chain links TRBV29-1 with TRBJ2-7; the match to TRBD2 covers 8 bases. There are 12 residues in the CDR3. Germline CDR1 and CDR2: SQVTM and ANQGSEA. V lost 4 bases to trimming and J lost 4 bases; unmatched junction nucleotides: 3. The CDR3 DNA follows: TGCAGCGTTGGGACTAGCCAGTACGAGCAGTACTTC. Translation gives CSVGTSQYEQYF.

The CDR3 DNA follows: TGTGCCAGCAGCCCTAACGGACCGGACAGCCATGGGTCCTACGAGCAGTACTTC. The encoded protein is CASSPNGPDSHGSYEQYF. The chain uses TRBV7-2 and TRBJ2-7; a possible D gene is TRBD1 (6 bases). This CDR3 spans 18 amino acids. V was trimmed by 5 bases and J by 1 base, leaving 24 bases between them. The germline V gene encodes CDR1 SGHTA and CDR2 FQGNSA.

This clone came up a few times. V usage is TRBV11-2 and J usage is TRBJ2-2, with TRBD2 as a possible D gene (6 bases). Germline V gene data show CDR1 as SGHAT and CDR2 as FQNNGV. The CDR3 spans 14 residues. V gave up 2 bases and J gave up 6 bases, with 10 bases separating them. The CDR3 DNA sequence: TGTGCCAGCAGCTTAACTAGCAACGCCGGGGAGCTGTTTTTT. Residues: CASSLTSNAGELFF.

This rearrangement joins TRBV6-2 or TRBV6-3 to TRBJ1-1; 11 bases agree with TRBD1. Germline loops: CDR1 MNHEY, CDR2 SVGEGT. The CDR3 runs 13 residues. J gave up 11 bases and V 6 bases, and 8 bases lay outside the gene matches. In DNA, the CDR3 is TGTGCCAGCAGCCCCAGGGACAGGGGGTTTGCTTTCTTT. It encodes CASSPRDRGFAFF.

This chain uses TRBV30 with TRBJ1-3, with D perhaps matching TRBD1 (6 bases). The CDR3 is 14 amino acids. Trimming stripped 5 bases from V and 0 bases from J, with 11 bases between. Germline V gene lookup returns CDR1 GTSNPN and CDR2 SVGIG (reference sequence). As DNA, the CDR3 is TGTGCCTGGCTCCAGGGGCGCTCTGGAAACACCATATATTTT. Its protein is CAWLQGRSGNTIYF. The full variable domain, rest sourced from reference TRBV30 and TRBJ1-3, is SQTIHQWPATLVQPVGSPLSLECTVEGTSNPNLYWYRQAAGRGLQLLFYSVGIGQISSEVPQNLSASRPQDRQFILSSKKLLLSDSGFYLCAWLQGRSGNTIYFGEGSWLTVV.

V and J are TRBV24-1 and TRBJ2-5, with TRBD1 matching 9 bases. CDR3 length equals 17 residues. CDR1 is KGHDR and CDR2 is SFDVKD in the germline V gene. J lost 3 bases, V lost 6 bases, and 13 bases had no gene match. CDR3 residues: CATSTHPGQGTKETQYF. DNA of the CDR3: TGTGCCACCAGTACCCATCCCGGACAGGGGACAAAAGAGACCCAGTACTTC.

This clone occurred once. The chain recombines TRBV24-1 with TRBJ1-1; D uncertain. The V gene lost 10 bases and the J gene lost 5 bases, with 10 bases spanning the gap. The CDR3 is 11 residues long. CDR1 is KGHDR, CDR2 SFDVKD, per germline. The CDR3 coding sequence is TGTGCCACATCCACAGAGACTGAAGCTTTCTTT. Its translation is CATSTETEAFF.

CDR3 sequence (DNA): TGTGCCAGCAGCCAAGGGACAGGGTTCTGGGATACGCAGTATTTT. Its translation: CASSQGTGFWDTQYF. The rearrangement uses TRBV3-1 (or the pseudogene TRBV3-2) and TRBJ2-3, with 8 bases fitting TRBD1. J lost 6 bases, V lost 1 base, and 6 bases had no gene match. This CDR3 is built from 15 residues. Per germline, CDR1 LGHDT and CDR2 YNNKEL (reference sequence).